This record covers a single T cell receptor (beta chain). The repertoire was sequenced with immunoSEQ multiplex PCR; TCRdb's copy has only in-frame clones and lacks some. Of roughly 100,000 clones in the sample, around four fifths were seen once. The V end was cut by 3 bases, the J end by 2 bases, with 11 bases between. There are 14 residues in the CDR3. CDR1 SNHLY and CDR2 FYNNEI come from the germline V gene. This sample is drawn from a study of control samples from healthy donors and cancer patients. This chain uses TRBV2 with TRBJ2-7; D gene ambiguous. This receptor was identified in a woman between 50 and 59 years old in good health. The sample taken for sequencing was blood. The CDR3: CASSEVVVAYEQYF. The CDR3 nucleotides read TGTGCCAGCAGTGAGGTTGTGGTAGCCTACGAGCAGTACTTC.